What follows describes a single T cell receptor (beta chain). V shed 2 bases, J shed 3 bases, and the junction held 7 bases outside the gene matches. This CDR3 spans 16 amino acids. Germline V gives CDR1 MNHEY, CDR2 SVGAGI. Repertoires were generated with immunoSEQ multiplex PCR, while TCRdb's copy carries only in-frame clones and drops some. The data hold around 2.3 million clones, with 90% to 97% observed a single time. This entry comes from a study of shared clonotypes between healthy human individuals. Sequenced sample: naive CD4+ T cells sorted from blood. Documented subset: CD45RA+ positively selected. J is TRBJ1-3 and V is TRBV6-5; 7 bases line up with TRBD1. The receptor's source is a man aged 18-30 years in good health. The chain's CDR3 is CASSYIRTGGGNTIYF. The DNA for the CDR3 is TGTGCCAGCAGTTACATTAGGACAGGTGGTGGAAACACCATATATTTT.